Shown below are 4 T cell receptor beta chains from a single sample sequenced in a study of blood T cell repertoires in COVID-19. Method: immunoSEQ multiplex PCR; TCRdb's copy keeps in-frame clones and lacks some. The sample lists about 280,000 clones; around 90% were seen once. The sequencing sample was made of PBMCs or T cells enriched from blood (not recorded which). These receptors were collected from a woman aged 40 to 50 who had recovered from COVID-19.

The chain links TRBV28 to TRBJ1-2, with D possibly TRBD1 on 5 matching bases. CDR3 length: 16 residues. CDR1 is MDHEN, CDR2 SYDVKM, per germline. V was shortened by 3 bases and J by 5 bases, with 19 bases between the two germline ends. For the CDR3, the DNA is TGTGCCAGCAGTTTCGCGGCCGCAGGGTTAGTATATGGCTACACCTTC. Protein sequence: CASSFAAAGLVYGYTF.

This chain joins TRBV10-3 and TRBJ2-7; 10 bases align to TRBD1. CDR3 length equals 15 residues. V lost 3 bases, J lost 2 bases, and 4 bases stayed unmatched. In germline, CDR1 is ENHRY, CDR2 SYGVKD. CDR3 DNA sequence: TGTGCCATCAGTGAATGGGGACAGGGGACCTACGAGCAGTACTTC. It codes for CAISEWGQGTYEQYF.

The gene calls are TRBV4-3 and TRBJ1-6; maybe TRBD1 (5 bases). Germline loops: CDR1 LGHNA, CDR2 YSLEER. The CDR3 extends over 16 amino acids. The V gene lost 3 bases and the J gene lost 5 bases, with 14 bases spanning the gap. The DNA for the CDR3 is TGCGCCAGCAGCCAGGGACTTCTCGAGGATAATTCACCCCTCCACTTT. Translating gives CASSQGLLEDNSPLHF.

This chain uses TRBV19 with TRBJ1-2; TRBD1 matches at 8 bases. V shed 7 bases and J 6 bases; nucleotides not matched to a gene: 19. Germline V gene data show CDR1 as LNHDA and CDR2 as SQIVND (reference sequence). The CDR3 has 17 residues. CDR3 DNA: TGTGCCAGTACCAAGGGGGACAGGCCTCTCAAAACTAATGGCTACACCTTC. Translating gives CASTKGDRPLKTNGYTF. Full variable domain (missing parts from reference TRBV19 and TRBJ1-2): DGGITQSPKYLFRKEGQNVTLSCEQNLNHDAMYWYRQDPGQGLRLIYYSQIVNDFQKGDIAEGYSVSREKKESFPLTVTSAQKNPTAFYLCASTKGDRPLKTNGYTFGSGTRLTVV.